This entry is about one T cell receptor (beta chain). There are a few counts of this clonotype. There is no known antigen for this receptor. The input lacks base qualities; no much larger clone sits a single base away. Donors were 30 to 45 systemically healthy Caucasian individuals from Russia aged about 6 to 100 years. Each donor gave 9.5 to 10 milliliters of peripheral blood, drawn into EDTA-treated Vacutainer tubes. Ficoll-Paque density-gradient centrifugation was used to isolate PBMCs, with at least 7 million per sample. Total RNA, at least 5.5 micrograms per sample, was extracted from PBMCs with Trizol reagent. For every donor, an aliquot of PBMCs went through flow cytometry to measure the percentages of naive CD45RAhigh/CD27high T cells. This entry belongs to a study of blood T cells in healthy people across ages (dated by TCRdb to the mid-2010s). Regarding the study in general: In model experiments, template switching captured roughly one uniquely barcoded TCR beta cDNA molecule for every two T cells. Age-related changes in TCR beta repertoire diversity were measured in the study by deep sequencing normalized with unique cDNA molecular identifiers. The donors were divided into four age groups: young (average approximately 17 years), middle-aged (over 35), aged (approximately 62) and long-lived (about 84). To avoid experimental bias, donors of different ages were spread randomly across the sequencing lanes. For two donors (one aged 18 to 29 and one aged 80 or older), the study analyzed two additional independent replicas of 1 million unique cDNA reads from the same blood draw. General findings and caveats noted by the study authors: As age increased, observed TCR beta diversity per million T cells dropped in a roughly linear way, and a significant reduction was already evident by age approximately 40. Compared with the aged group, the long-lived group had more naive CD4+ T cells, fewer expanded clones and increased TCR diversity, suggesting age selection. Because the CMV infection status of the donors was unknown, age-related changes in expanded clonotypes may potentially have been confounded. Estimates of total diversity based on one million sequenced T cells were regarded as lower bounds and as underestimates. Observed TCR beta diversity correlated strongly with the percentage of naive T cells measured by flow cytometry. Since profiling was done on bulk unsorted PBMCs, naive and antigen-experienced compartments could not be conclusively compared.

The library was built by means of 5' RACE. Instrument used: Illumina HiSeq 2500. A second PCR of roughly 6 to 11 cycles was run with a J-beta primer mix and a sample-barcoded 5' primer. Each TCR beta cDNA molecule received a unique molecular identifier from a template-switch 5' adaptor carrying 12 random nucleotides. Each sample yielded at least 2.5 million CDR3-containing paired-end reads. All of the RNA was converted into first-strand cDNA using the Mint cDNA synthesis kit, with a TRBC-specific oligonucleotide serving as the primer. Following uracil-DNA glycosylase treatment, all cDNA underwent a first 18-cycle PCR with the universal primers M1SS and BC2_uni_R. The source study handled its data this way. Each sample was normalized by randomly selecting 1 million high-quality reads, each carrying a distinct molecular identifier. Instead of being binned into consensus sequences, reads that shared molecular identifiers were thrown out. MiTCR, run with a Q25 quality threshold and the strictest error-elimination algorithm, handled CDR3 identification, clonotype clustering and error correction. A nonparametric unseen species model with Euler transformation was used to estimate a lower bound on total TCR beta diversity. TCRdb cleaned the public reads at Q25 with fastp, built clones with MiXCR and kept in-frame beta chains. Every distinct CDR3 protein forms one entry, paired with its most common genes and DNA. What appears here as the V and J calls and clone size reflects TCRdb's work, not the paper's. The sample table lists 650,000 to 1,000,000 distinct CDR3 sequences, about 36% of them with a count of one. Clones ranked in the top ten supply over 10% of the sample.

V lost 1 base and J lost 6 bases; the stretch between them is 16 bases long. As encoded in the germline V gene, CDR1 is SGHVS while CDR2 is FNYEAQ. Measured from the cysteine to the phenylalanine, the CDR3 is 15 residues long. Kept here is only the CDR3 DNA, which spans 45 bases and is read in frame from base 1. Recombination connected TRBV7-6 to TRBJ2-7; tentative D gene TRBD1, with 6 bases matching. This clonotype originated in a man aged 18 to 29 in good health. Sequencing was done on a sample of blood. CDR3 loop: CASSLDTGFDLEQYF. Read as DNA, the sequence is TGTGCCAGCAGCTTAGATACAGGGTTCGATCTCGAGCAGTACTTC.